What follows describes a single TCR beta chain. This entry is derived from a study of T cell changes during pregnancy in multiple sclerosis. Only in-frame clones appear in the TCRdb table, and some are missing; sequencing was by immunoSEQ multiplex PCR. This table holds some 20,000 clones, approximately 90% found once. After removal of 4 bases from V and 5 bases from J, the junction contained 6 bases not matched to a gene. From germline, CDR1 is SGHRS and CDR2 YFSETQ. The CDR3 is 15 residues long. The sequence came from a female donor in good health, enrolled as a control in a pregnancy study. This rearrangement joins TRBV5-1 to TRBJ2-5; the match to TRBD2 covers 12 bases. This specimen consisted of CD4+ T cells from peripheral blood mononuclear cells, obtained in the first trimester of pregnancy. The CDR3 loop reads CASSGRTSGIETQYF. As DNA, the CDR3 is TGCGCCAGCAGCGGCCGGACTAGCGGGATCGAGACCCAGTACTTC.